This T cell receptor (beta chain) was recovered during a study of shared clonotypes between healthy human individuals. From germline, CDR1 is MNHEY and CDR2 SVGAGI. The V gene end was trimmed by 2 bases and the J gene end by 5 bases; junction bases not matched to a gene: 7. The length of the CDR3 is 16 residues. Repertoires were generated with immunoSEQ multiplex PCR, while TCRdb's copy carries only in-frame clones and drops some. The profile shows about 680,000 clones, roughly 70% of them singletons. This clonotype was sampled from a woman in her 30s in good health. The source material was memory CD4+ T cells sorted from blood. This sample's subset: CD45RA-negative fraction. This chain uses TRBV6-5 with TRBJ2-2, with 8 positions matching TRBD2. The CDR3 here is CASSYGSGVGTGELFF. As DNA, the CDR3 is TGTGCCAGCAGTTACGGTAGCGGGGTTGGGACCGGGGAGCTGTTTTTT.